The rows below give T cell receptor beta chains drawn from one sample of a study of blood T cell repertoires in COVID-19. The method was immunoSEQ multiplex PCR; TCRdb's version includes in-frame clones alone and lacks a portion of them. Of around 64,000 clones in the sample, just over 85% were seen once. Material: peripheral blood. Every receptor here comes from a man aged 25 to 40 with acute or convalescent COVID-19. The CDR3 runs from the conserved cysteine through the conserved F or W. Each record gives: J gene, D gene, V gene, CDR3 protein, CDR3 DNA. D genes are given only for firm matches.

J gene: TRBJ1-3; D gene: TRBD1; V gene: TRBV5-1; CDR3 protein: CASSPRGTGGSGNTIYF; CDR3 DNA: TGCGCCAGCAGCCCCAGAGGGACAGGGGGCAGTGGAAACACCATATATTTT
J gene: TRBJ1-4; D gene: -; V gene: TRBV18; CDR3 protein: CASSPGSNEKLFF; CDR3 DNA: TGTGCCAGCTCACCGGGCAGTAATGAAAAACTGTTTTTT
J gene: TRBJ1-4; D gene: TRBD1; V gene: TRBV9; CDR3 protein: CASSVGQGGKLFF; CDR3 DNA: TGTGCCAGCAGCGTAGGACAGGGAGGAAAACTGTTTTTT
J gene: TRBJ1-2; D gene: TRBD1; V gene: TRBV6-6; CDR3 protein: CASSSPDRGGDYGYTF; CDR3 DNA: TGTGCCAGCAGTTCCCCGGACAGGGGCGGGGACTATGGCTACACCTTC
J gene: TRBJ1-2; D gene: -; V gene: TRBV4-2; CDR3 protein: CASSQETPPNGYTF; CDR3 DNA: TGTGCCAGCAGCCAAGAAACTCCACCGAATGGCTACACCTTC
J gene: TRBJ1-2; D gene: -; V gene: TRBV9; CDR3 protein: CASSVWGTRDYGYTF; CDR3 DNA: TGTGCCAGCAGCGTATGGGGGACTAGGGACTATGGCTACACCTTC
J gene: TRBJ1-1; D gene: -; V gene: TRBV9; CDR3 protein: CASSPRTVWDTEAFF; CDR3 DNA: TGTGCCAGCAGCCCTCGGACAGTCTGGGACACTGAAGCTTTCTTT
J gene: TRBJ1-2; D gene: -; V gene: TRBV11-2; CDR3 protein: CASSPIMNRSYGYTF; CDR3 DNA: TGTGCCAGCAGCCCTATAATGAATCGAAGCTATGGCTACACCTTC
J gene: TRBJ1-2; D gene: -; V gene: TRBV24-1; CDR3 protein: CATSDPYDSFYGYTF; CDR3 DNA: TGTGCCACCAGTGACCCCTACGACAGCTTCTATGGCTACACCTTC
J gene: TRBJ2-5; D gene: TRBD2; V gene: TRBV25-1; CDR3 protein: CASSRLAGGPIGETQYF; CDR3 DNA: TGTGCCAGCAGCCGACTAGCGGGAGGGCCGATCGGGGAGACCCAGTACTTC
J gene: TRBJ1-2; D gene: TRBD1; V gene: TRBV4-1; CDR3 protein: CASSGTEPPNNYGYTF; CDR3 DNA: TGCGCCAGCAGTGGGACAGAGCCCCCAAATAACTATGGCTACACCTTC
J gene: TRBJ2-6; D gene: -; V gene: TRBV19; CDR3 protein: CASSHDSNGANVLTF; CDR3 DNA: TGTGCCAGTAGTCACGATTCTAATGGGGCCAACGTCCTGACTTTC